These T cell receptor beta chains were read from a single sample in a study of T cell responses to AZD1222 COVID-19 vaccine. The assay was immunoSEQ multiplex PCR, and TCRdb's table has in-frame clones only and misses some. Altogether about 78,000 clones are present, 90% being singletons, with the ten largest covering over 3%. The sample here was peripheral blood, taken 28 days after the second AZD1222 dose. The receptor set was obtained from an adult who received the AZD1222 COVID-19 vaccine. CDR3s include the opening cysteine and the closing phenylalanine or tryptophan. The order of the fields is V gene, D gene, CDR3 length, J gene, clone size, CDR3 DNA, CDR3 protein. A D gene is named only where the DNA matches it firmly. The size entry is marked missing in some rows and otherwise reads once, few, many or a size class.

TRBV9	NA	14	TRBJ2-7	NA	TGTGCCAGCAGTAACATCCCGAGCTCCTACGAGCAGTACTTC	CASSNIPSSYEQYF
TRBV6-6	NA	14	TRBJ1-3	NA	TGTGCCAGCAGTTACGGGGGGACTGGAAACACCATATATTTT	CASSYGGTGNTIYF
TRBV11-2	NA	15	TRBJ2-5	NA	TGTGCCAGCAGCTTAGGGTTCGGGGGAGGTGAGACCCAGTACTTC	CASSLGFGGGETQYF
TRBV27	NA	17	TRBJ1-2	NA	TGTGCCAGCAGTTTATCCGCAGGTTTGAAAGCTAACTATGGCTACACCTTC	CASSLSAGLKANYGYTF
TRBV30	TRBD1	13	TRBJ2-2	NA	TGTGCCTGGGAGGGGGCGCCCACCGGGGAGCTGTTTTTT	CAWEGAPTGELFF
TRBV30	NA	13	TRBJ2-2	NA	TGTGCCTGGAGTGTAGGAGACACCGGGGAGCTGTTTTTT	CAWSVGDTGELFF
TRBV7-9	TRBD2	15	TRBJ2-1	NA	TGTGCCAGCAGCTTACTAGCGGAATTTTACAATGAGCAGTTCTTC	CASSLLAEFYNEQFF
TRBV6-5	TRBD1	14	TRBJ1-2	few	TGTGCCAGCAGTTCGGGACAGGGGGTATATGGCTACACCTTC	CASSSGQGVYGYTF
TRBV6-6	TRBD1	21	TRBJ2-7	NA	TGTGCCAGCAGCAGACCTTCTGGGGACAGGGCCTCCGCGGGTCCCTCCTACGAGCAGTACTTC	CASSRPSGDRASAGPSYEQYF
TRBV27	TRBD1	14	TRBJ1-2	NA	TGTGCCAGCAGTTACAGGGGTTTTAACTATGGCTACACCTTC	CASSYRGFNYGYTF
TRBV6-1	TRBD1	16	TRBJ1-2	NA	TGTGCCAGCAGTGAAGAAGGGACAGGGGCTGCCTATGGCTACACCTTC	CASSEEGTGAAYGYTF
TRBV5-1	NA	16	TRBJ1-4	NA	TGCGCCAGCAGCTTGGCTTTGCGGGGGGCGGATGAAAAACTGTTTTTT	CASSLALRGADEKLFF
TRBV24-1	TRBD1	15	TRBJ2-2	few	TGTGCCACCAGTGATTCCAGGGGGCTGAGCGGGGAGCTGTTTTTT	CATSDSRGLSGELFF
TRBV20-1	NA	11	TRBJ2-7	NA	TGCAGTGCTACCGGGGACTACGAGCAGTACTTC	CSATGDYEQYF
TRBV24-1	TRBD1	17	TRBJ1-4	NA	TGTGCCACCAGTGATTCACATCAGGGGGGAGTTAATGAAAAACTGTTTTTT	CATSDSHQGGVNEKLFF
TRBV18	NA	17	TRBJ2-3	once	TGTGCCAGCTCACCGGCCCAGACTCCTGTCCCCACAGATACGCAGTATTTT	CASSPAQTPVPTDTQYF
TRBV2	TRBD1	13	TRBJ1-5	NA	TGTGCCAGCAACAGGGACAGAAATCAGCCCCAGCATTTT	CASNRDRNQPQHF
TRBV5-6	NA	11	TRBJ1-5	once	TGTGCCAGCAGCCGAAATCAGCCCCAGCATTTT	CASSRNQPQHF
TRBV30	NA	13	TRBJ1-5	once	TGTGCCTGGAGTCCAGGACCCAATCAGCCCCAGCATTTT	CAWSPGPNQPQHF
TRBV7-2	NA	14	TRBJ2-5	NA	TGTGCCAGCAGCTTAGTCCGGGCTGGGGAGACCCAGTACTTC	CASSLVRAGETQYF
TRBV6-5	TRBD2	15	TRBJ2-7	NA	TGTGCCAGCAGTTCCCCGGGGAGGGGCTCCTACGAGCAGTACTTC	CASSSPGRGSYEQYF
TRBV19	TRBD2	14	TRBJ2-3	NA	TGTGCCAGTATGGGAGCGGGGGCTACAGATACGCAGTATTTT	CASMGAGATDTQYF
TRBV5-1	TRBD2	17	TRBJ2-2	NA	TGCGCCAGCAGCTTGGCAGCTAGCGGGGCGAACACCGGGGAGCTGTTTTTT	CASSLAASGANTGELFF
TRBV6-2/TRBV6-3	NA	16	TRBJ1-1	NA	TGTGCCAGCAGTTACTTCTCTCAGATTATGAACACTGAAGCTTTCTTT	CASSYFSQIMNTEAFF
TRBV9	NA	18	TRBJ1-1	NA	TGTGCCAGCAGCGTAGAAGAACAGACAGATCCGTCTAACACTGAAGCTTTCTTT	CASSVEEQTDPSNTEAFF
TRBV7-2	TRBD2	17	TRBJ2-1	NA	TGTGCCAGCAGCTCCCACGTAGCGGGAGGGCCTTTCAATGAGCAGTTCTTC	CASSSHVAGGPFNEQFF
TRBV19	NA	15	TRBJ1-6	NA	TGTGCCAGTAGTATAGTACGACCCTATAATTCACCCCTCCACTTT	CASSIVRPYNSPLHF
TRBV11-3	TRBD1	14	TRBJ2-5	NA	TGTGCCAGCAGCTTTGGGACAGCCCAAGAGACCCAGTACTTC	CASSFGTAQETQYF
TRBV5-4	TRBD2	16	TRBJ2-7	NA	TGTGCCAGCAGCACATTTCCGGGACTAGCAAGACCCGAGCAGTACTTC	CASSTFPGLARPEQYF
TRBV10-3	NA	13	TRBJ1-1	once	TGTGCCATCAGTCCCGCTGAGAACACTGAAGCTTTCTTT	CAISPAENTEAFF
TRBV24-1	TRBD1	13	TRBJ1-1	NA	TGTGCCACCAGTGAACAGGGGCAAACTGAAGCTTTCTTT	CATSEQGQTEAFF
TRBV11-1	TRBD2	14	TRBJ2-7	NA	TGTGCCAGCAGCCCGGGGAGACTAGCAAGCGAGCAGTACTTC	CASSPGRLASEQYF
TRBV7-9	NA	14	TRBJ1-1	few	TGTGCCAGCAGCCTCCGACAGAGAAACACTGAAGCTTTCTTT	CASSLRQRNTEAFF
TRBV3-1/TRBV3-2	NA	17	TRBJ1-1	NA	TGTGCCAGCAGCCTCGACCCACAGGAGAGCCTGAACACTGAAGCTTTCTTT	CASSLDPQESLNTEAFF
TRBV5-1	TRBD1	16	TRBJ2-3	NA	TGCGCCAGCAGCTCAGGACAGGGATGGGGGATGGATACGCAGTATTTT	CASSSGQGWGMDTQYF
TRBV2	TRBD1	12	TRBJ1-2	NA	TGTGCCAGCAGTCCAACAGGGGATGGCTACACCTTC	CASSPTGDGYTF
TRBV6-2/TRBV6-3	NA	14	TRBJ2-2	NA	TGTGCCAGCAGCCCACAACAGAACACCGGGGAGCTGTTTTTT	CASSPQQNTGELFF
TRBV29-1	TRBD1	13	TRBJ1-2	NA	TGCAGCGCCGCAAGACAGGGAGATTATGGCTACACCTTC	CSAARQGDYGYTF
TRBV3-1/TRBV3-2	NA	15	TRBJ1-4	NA	TGTGCCAGCAGCCCACAGTTAGGGGTCGGTGAAAAACTGTTTTTT	CASSPQLGVGEKLFF
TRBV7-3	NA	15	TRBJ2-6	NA	TGTGCCAGCAGCTCCTACAACGCTGGGGCCAACGTCCTGACTTTC	CASSSYNAGANVLTF
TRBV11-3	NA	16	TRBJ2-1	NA	TGTGCCAGCAGCTTAGCGACTATCGACTCCTACAATGAGCAGTTCTTC	CASSLATIDSYNEQFF
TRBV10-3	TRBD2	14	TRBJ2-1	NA	TGTGCCACAACGGACGGGACTAGTAACGATGAGCAGTTCTTC	CATTDGTSNDEQFF
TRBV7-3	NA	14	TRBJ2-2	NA	TGTGCCAGCAGCTTAACCGGATACACCGGGGAGCTGTTTTTT	CASSLTGYTGELFF
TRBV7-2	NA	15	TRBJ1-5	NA	TGTGCCAGCAGCTTAGATGGAGCCAACAATCAGCCCCAGCATTTT	CASSLDGANNQPQHF
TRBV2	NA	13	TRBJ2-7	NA	TGTGCCAGCTCTAAAGAGGAAATCTCCGAGCAGTACTTC	CASSKEEISEQYF
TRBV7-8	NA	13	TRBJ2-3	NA	TGTGCCAGCAGCTCCGGGAGCACAGATACGCAGTATTTT	CASSSGSTDTQYF
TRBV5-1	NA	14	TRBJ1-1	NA	TGCGCCAGCAGCTTATCAGGGATGAACACTGAAGCTTTCTTT	CASSLSGMNTEAFF
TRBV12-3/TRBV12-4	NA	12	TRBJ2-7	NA	TGTGCCAGCAGAGGAGGGGGCTACGAGCAGTACTTC	CASRGGGYEQYF
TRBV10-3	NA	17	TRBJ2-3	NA	TGTGCCATCAGTGACCGGACTGTAGGGGCTAGCACAGATACGCAGTATTTT	CAISDRTVGASTDTQYF
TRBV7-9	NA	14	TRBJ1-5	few	TGTGCCAGCAGCTTAGTAGGGCCCAATCAGCCCCAGCATTTT	CASSLVGPNQPQHF
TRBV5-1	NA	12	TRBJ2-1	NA	TGCGCCAGCAGCTTTTCTGACAATGAGCAGTTCTTC	CASSFSDNEQFF
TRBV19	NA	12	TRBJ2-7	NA	TGTGCCAGTAGTATAGTGGGCTACGAGCAGTACTTC	CASSIVGYEQYF
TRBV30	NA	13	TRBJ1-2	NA	TGTGCCTGCACACCCCGGAGTTACTATGGCTACACCTTC	CACTPRSYYGYTF
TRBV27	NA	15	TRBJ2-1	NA	TGTGCCAGCAGTTTTAATTACGACTCCTACAATGAGCAGTTCTTC	CASSFNYDSYNEQFF
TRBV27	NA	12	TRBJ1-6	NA	TGTGCCAGCAGCCTTGGGGATTCACCCCTCCACTTT	CASSLGDSPLHF
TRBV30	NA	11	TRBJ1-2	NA	TGTGCCTGGAGTGGAAGCTATGGCTACACCTTC	CAWSGSYGYTF
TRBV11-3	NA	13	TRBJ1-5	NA	TGTGCCAGCAGCTTCGACGGAAATCAGCCCCAGCATTTT	CASSFDGNQPQHF
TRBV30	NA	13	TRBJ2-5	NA	TGTGCCTGGAGTTTTTTTGAGGGCGAGACCCAGTACTTC	CAWSFFEGETQYF
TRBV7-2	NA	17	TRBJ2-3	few	TGTGCCAGCAGCTTAAGGGCGGCCTATACTAGCACAGATACGCAGTATTTT	CASSLRAAYTSTDTQYF